Below, one T cell receptor beta chain is given with its context. The TCRbeta library incorporated unique molecular identifiers. TCRdb itself ran the PCR reads through MiXCR, one entry per CDR3 protein. Of hundreds of thousands of distinct CDR3 sequences listed, 13% are singletons. V dropped 7 bases and J dropped 1; count of bases not matched to a gene: 9. This CDR3 contains 14 residues. Germline CDR1 and CDR2: DFQATT and SNEGSKA (reference sequence). The sample is drawn from a study of T-cell reconstitution after alpha-beta-depleted transplantation in children. The sample consisted of PBMCs, taken from the stem cell graft. The origin of this receptor is a human donor who donated a stem cell graft to a child with Fanconi anemia. This chain joins TRBV20-1 and TRBJ1-2, with 7 nucleotides matching TRBD1. Written as DNA, the CDR3 is TGCAGTGTGACCCGGGACAGACTTAACTATGGCTACACCTTC. Protein sequence: CSVTRDRLNYGYTF.